This T cell receptor (beta chain) is from a study of shared clonotypes between healthy human individuals. Genomic DNA belonging to each subset was distributed in equal measure over several immunoSEQ plates. Some clones are missing from TCRdb's copy, which holds only in-frame ones; the method was immunoSEQ multiplex PCR. Among about 560,000 clones listed, around 77% were seen once. Overall study findings and caveats: Sample collection involved blood only; tissue repertoires are likely different.

The CDR3 sequence is 17 residues long. Between the trimmed V and J ends, which lost 4 bases and 0 bases, there was a span of 16 bases. Germline CDR1 and CDR2: SGHNT and YYREEE (reference sequence). In the case of this clone: Its antigen is undetermined.

V and J are TRBV5-4 and TRBJ2-2; D may be TRBD2 (5 bases). The sample was PBMCs. This clonotype originated in a woman aged 40 to 50 in good health. Some clones in this sample may be carry-over from other donors' samples. This CDR3 is CASSPGERLTNTGELFF. CDR3 DNA sequence: TGTGCCAGCAGCCCCGGGGAGCGGTTAACGAACACCGGGGAGCTGTTTTTT.